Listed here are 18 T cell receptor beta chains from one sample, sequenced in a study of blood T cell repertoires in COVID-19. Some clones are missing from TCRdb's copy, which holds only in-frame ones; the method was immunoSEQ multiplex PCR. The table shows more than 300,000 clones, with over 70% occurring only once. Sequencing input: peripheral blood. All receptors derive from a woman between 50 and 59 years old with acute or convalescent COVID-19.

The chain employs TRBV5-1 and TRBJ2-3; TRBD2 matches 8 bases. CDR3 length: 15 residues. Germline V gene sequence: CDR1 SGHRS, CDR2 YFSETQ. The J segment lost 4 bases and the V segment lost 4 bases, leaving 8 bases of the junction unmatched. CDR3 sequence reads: CASSASGSRSDTQYF. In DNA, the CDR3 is TGCGCCAGCAGCGCCAGCGGGAGTAGGTCAGATACGCAGTATTTT.

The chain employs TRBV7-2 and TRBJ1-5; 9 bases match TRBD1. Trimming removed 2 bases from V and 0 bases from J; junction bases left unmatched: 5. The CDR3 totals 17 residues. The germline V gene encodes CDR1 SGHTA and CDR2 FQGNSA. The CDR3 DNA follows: TGTGCCAGCAGCTTAATGGGACAGGGCAATAGCAATCAGCCCCAGCATTTT. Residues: CASSLMGQGNSNQPQHF.

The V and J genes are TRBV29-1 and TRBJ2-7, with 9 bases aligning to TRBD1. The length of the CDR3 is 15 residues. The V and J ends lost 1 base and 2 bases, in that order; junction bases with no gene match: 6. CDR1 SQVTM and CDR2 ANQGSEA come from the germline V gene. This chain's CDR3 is CSVEVWTGDTYEQYV. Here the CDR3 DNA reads TGCAGCGTTGAAGTATGGACAGGGGATACCTACGAGCAGTACGTC.

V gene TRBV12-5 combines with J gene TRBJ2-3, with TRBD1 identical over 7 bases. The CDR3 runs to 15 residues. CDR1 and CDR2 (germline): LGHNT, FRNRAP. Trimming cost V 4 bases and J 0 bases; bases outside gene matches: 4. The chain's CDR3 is CASGSRGFSTDTQYF. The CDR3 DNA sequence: TGTGCTAGTGGTTCCAGGGGGTTTAGCACAGATACGCAGTATTTT. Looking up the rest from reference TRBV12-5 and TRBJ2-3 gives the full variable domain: DARVTQTPRHKVTEMGQEVTMRCQPILGHNTVFWYRQTMMQGLELLAYFRNRAPLDDSGMPKDRFSAEMPDATLATLKIQPSEPRDSAVYFCASGSRGFSTDTQYFGPGTRLTVL.

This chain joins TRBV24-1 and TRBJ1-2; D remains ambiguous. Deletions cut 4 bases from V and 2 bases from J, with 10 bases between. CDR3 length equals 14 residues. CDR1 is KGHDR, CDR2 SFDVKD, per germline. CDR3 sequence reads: CATSDPTLNYGYTF. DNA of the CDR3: TGTGCCACCAGTGACCCGACATTGAACTATGGCTACACCTTC.

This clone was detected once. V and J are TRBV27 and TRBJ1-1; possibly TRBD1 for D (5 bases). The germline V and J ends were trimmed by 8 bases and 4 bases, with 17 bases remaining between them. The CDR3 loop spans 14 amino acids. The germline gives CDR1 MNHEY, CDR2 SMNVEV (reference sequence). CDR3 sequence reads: CASAPPGGATEAFF. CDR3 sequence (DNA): TGTGCCAGCGCCCCTCCTGGTGGGGCCACTGAAGCTTTCTTT.

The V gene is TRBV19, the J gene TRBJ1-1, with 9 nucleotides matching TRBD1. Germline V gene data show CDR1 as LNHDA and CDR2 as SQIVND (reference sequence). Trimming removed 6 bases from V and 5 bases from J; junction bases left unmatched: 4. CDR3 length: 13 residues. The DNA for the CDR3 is TGTGCCAGTAGCCTGACAGGGGGGACTGAAGCTTTCTTT. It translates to CASSLTGGTEAFF.

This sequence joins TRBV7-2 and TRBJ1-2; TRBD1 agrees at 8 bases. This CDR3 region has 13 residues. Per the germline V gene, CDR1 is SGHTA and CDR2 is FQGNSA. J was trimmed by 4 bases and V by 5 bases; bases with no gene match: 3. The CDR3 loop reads CASSQGTGYGYTF. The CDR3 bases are TGTGCCAGCAGCCAGGGGACAGGCTATGGCTACACCTTC.

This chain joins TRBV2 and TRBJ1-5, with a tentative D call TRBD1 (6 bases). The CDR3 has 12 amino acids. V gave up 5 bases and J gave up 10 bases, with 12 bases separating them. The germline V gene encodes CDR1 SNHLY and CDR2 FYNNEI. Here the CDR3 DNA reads TGTGCCAGCAGTTTCTACAGGGACCCCCAGCATTTT. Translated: CASSFYRDPQHF.

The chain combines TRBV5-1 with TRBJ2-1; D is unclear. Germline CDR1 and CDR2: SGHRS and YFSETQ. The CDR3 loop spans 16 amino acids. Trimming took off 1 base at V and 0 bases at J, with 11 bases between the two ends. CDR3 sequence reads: CASSLPGASSYNEQFF. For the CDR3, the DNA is TGCGCCAGCAGCTTGCCCGGCGCTAGCTCCTACAATGAGCAGTTCTTC.

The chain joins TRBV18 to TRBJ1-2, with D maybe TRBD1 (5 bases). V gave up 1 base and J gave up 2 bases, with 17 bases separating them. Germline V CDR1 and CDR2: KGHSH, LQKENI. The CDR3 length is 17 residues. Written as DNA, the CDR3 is TGTGCCAGCTCACCACTCCCGCCAGGGCCAGAAAACTATGGCTACACCTTC. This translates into CASSPLPPGPENYGYTF.

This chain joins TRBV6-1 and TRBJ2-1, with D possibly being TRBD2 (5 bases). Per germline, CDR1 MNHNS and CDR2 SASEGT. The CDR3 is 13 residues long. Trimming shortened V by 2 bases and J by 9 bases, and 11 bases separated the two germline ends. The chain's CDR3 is CASSELVRAEQFF. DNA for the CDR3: TGTGCCAGCAGTGAACTCGTGCGGGCTGAGCAGTTCTTC.

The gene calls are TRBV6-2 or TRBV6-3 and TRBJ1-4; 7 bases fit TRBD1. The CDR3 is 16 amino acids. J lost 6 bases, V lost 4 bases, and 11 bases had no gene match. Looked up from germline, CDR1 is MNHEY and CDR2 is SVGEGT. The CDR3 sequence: CASSFEARTGDEKLFF. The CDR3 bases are TGTGCCAGCAGTTTCGAGGCAAGAACAGGGGATGAAAAACTGTTTTTT.

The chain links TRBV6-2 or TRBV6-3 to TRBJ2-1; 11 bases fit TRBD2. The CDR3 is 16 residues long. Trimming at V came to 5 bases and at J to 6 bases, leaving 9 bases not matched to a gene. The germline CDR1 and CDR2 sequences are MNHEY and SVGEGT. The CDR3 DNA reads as TGTGCCAGCAGTACATCAACTAGCGGGAGCATCAATGAGCAGTTCTTC. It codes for CASSTSTSGSINEQFF.

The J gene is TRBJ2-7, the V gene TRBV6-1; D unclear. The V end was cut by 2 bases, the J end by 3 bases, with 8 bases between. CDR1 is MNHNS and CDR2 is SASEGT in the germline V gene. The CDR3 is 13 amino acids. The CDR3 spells CASSEIMSYEQYV. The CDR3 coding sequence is TGTGCCAGCAGTGAAATCATGAGCTACGAGCAGTACGTC.

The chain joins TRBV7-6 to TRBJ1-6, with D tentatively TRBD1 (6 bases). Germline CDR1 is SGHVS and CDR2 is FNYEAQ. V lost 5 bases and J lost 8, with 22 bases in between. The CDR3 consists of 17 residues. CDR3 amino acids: CASSLEPQTEGDSPLHF. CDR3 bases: TGTGCCAGCAGCCTAGAGCCCCAGACAGAGGGGGATTCACCCCTCCACTTT.

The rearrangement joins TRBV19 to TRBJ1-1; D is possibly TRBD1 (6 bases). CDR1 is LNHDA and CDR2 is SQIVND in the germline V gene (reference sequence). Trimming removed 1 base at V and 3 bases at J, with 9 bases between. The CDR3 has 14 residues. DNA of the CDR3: TGTGCCAGTAGTATAGGAAACAGGGACACTGAAGCTTTCTTT. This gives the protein CASSIGNRDTEAFF.

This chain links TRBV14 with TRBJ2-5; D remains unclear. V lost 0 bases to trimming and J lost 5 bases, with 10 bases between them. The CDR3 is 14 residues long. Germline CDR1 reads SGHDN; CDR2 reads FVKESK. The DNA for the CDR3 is TGTGCCAGCAGCCAAGACGGGTTAAGGGAGACCCAGTACTTC. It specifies CASSQDGLRETQYF.